The clone carrying this T cell receptor beta chain was found once. Its antigen is unidentified. The PCR used 60 Vbeta and 13 Jbeta primers. Assay: immunoSEQ multiplex PCR; the TCRdb copy retains only in-frame clones and omits some. The table shows about 160,000 clones, with roughly 79% occurring only once. This sample is drawn from a study of cytomegalovirus exposure and HLA in healthy donors. Overall study: Clustering assigned approximately 78% of the roughly 420 genotyped donors to the Caucasian-associated ancestry cluster.

Germline V lookup: CDR1 LNHDA, CDR2 SQIVND (reference sequence). CDR3 length: 15 amino acids. Trimming took off 4 bases at V and 0 bases at J, with 13 bases between the two ends. General study points: Common viral pathogens seemed, in a later analysis, to connect with several of the most significant clusters.

The V call is TRBV19, the J call TRBJ2-7; D possibly corresponds to TRBD2 (5 bases). The sample comprised PBMCs. This receptor was identified in a man aged 18 to 30 in good health and CMV-seropositive. This CDR3 is CASSTFSGSSYEQYF. As DNA, the CDR3 is TGTGCCAGTAGTACTTTTAGTGGGAGCTCCTACGAGCAGTACTTC.